This TCR beta chain comes out of a study of cytomegalovirus exposure and HLA in healthy donors. Germline values: CDR1 LGHNA, CDR2 YSLEER. The CDR3 spans 14 residues. V was pared by 0 bases and J by 4 bases, with 9 bases between. The PCR used 60 Vbeta and 13 Jbeta primers. The protocol was immunoSEQ multiplex PCR, while the TCRdb copy is restricted to in-frame clones and leaves out a portion. With tens of thousands of clones in the sample, the ten largest clones hold 1.3% to 1.5%. The chain recombines TRBV4-3 with TRBJ1-2; D might be TRBD1 (5 bases). The TCR originated in a woman aged 55-69 years in good health and CMV-seronegative. The sample consisted of PBMCs. The CDR3 nucleotides are TGCGCCAGCAGCCAAGACAGGGCCCCCTATGGCTACACCTTC. Amino acids: CASSQDRAPYGYTF.